This T cell receptor beta chain comes out of a study of identical twins. Findings and caveats of the study: The models gave estimates that fell short of the out-of-frame TCR alpha sharing seen in monozygotic twins. Not following the same donors, the study drew its conclusions from cross-sectional statistical analysis. Zero-insertion analyses might be partly confounded by invariant T cells like MAIT and iNKT.

cDNA molecules carried unique molecular identifiers, and template switching added a universal primer site. MiXCR, run by TCRdb on the 5' RACE reads, gives a single entry per CDR3 protein. The profile shows 400,000 to 500,000 distinct CDR3 sequences, around a sixth of them singletons. This clonotype has just a few counts. Antigen unknown. V lost 2 bases to trimming and J lost 3 bases; unmatched junction nucleotides: 5. This CDR3 is built from 15 residues. The chain joins TRBV12-3 or TRBV12-4 to TRBJ2-5; 8 positions match TRBD1. The TCR originated in a man between 45 and 60 years old in good health. The sample was naive T cells sorted from blood. CDR3 in amino acids: CASSLSQGAEETQYF. The DNA for the CDR3 is TGTGCCAGCAGTTTAAGTCAGGGGGCTGAAGAGACCCAGTACTTC.